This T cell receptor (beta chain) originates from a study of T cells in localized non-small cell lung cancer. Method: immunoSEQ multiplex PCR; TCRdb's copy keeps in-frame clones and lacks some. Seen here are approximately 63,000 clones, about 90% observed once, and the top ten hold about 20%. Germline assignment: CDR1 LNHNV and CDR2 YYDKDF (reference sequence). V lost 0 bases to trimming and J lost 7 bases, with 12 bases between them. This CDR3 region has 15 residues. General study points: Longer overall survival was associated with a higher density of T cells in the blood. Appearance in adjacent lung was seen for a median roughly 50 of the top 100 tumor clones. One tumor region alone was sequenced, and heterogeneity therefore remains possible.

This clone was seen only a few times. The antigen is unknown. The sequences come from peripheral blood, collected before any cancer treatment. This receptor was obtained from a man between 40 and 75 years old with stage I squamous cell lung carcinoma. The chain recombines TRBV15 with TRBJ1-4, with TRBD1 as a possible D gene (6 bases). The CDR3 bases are TGTGCCACCAGCAGAGATGGGGGCCCGACTGAAAAACTGTTTTTT. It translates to CATSRDGGPTEKLFF.